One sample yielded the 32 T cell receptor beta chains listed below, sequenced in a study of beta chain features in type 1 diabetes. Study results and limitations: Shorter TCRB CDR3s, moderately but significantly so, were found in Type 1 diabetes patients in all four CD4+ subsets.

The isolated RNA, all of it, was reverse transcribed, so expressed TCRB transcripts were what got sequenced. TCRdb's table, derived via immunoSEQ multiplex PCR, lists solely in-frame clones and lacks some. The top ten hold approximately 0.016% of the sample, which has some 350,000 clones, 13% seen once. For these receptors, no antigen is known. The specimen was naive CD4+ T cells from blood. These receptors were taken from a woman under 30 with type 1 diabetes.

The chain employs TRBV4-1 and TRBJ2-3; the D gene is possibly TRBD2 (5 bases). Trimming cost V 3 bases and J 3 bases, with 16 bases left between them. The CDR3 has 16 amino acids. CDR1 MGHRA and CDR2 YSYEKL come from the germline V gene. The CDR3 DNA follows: TGCGCCAGCAGCCAGCCACCGAGGGATCCGACAGATACGCAGTATTTT. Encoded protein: CASSQPPRDPTDTQYF.

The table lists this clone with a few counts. CDR3 coding DNA: TGTGCCAGCTCACCTGCCTCTAGCGCCGATACGCAGTATTTT. As protein: CASSPASSADTQYF. The chain carries TRBV18 and TRBJ2-3; a possible D gene is TRBD2 (6 bases). CDR1 and CDR2 (germline): KGHSH, LQKENI. CDR3 length: 14 amino acids. V gave up 3 bases and J gave up 6 bases, with 13 bases separating them.

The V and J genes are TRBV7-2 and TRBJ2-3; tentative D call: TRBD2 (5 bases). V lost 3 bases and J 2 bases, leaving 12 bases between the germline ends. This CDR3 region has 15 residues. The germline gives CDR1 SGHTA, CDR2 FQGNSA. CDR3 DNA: TGTGCCAGCAGCTTTCGGGCGGGTGACACAGATACGCAGTATTTT. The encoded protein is CASSFRAGDTDTQYF. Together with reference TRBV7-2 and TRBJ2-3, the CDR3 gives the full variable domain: GAGVSQSPSNKVTEKGKDVELRCDPISGHTALYWYRQSLGQGLEFLIYFQGNSAPDKSGLPSDRFSAERTGGSVSTLTIQRTQQEDSAVYLCASSFRAGDTDTQYFGPGTRLTVL.

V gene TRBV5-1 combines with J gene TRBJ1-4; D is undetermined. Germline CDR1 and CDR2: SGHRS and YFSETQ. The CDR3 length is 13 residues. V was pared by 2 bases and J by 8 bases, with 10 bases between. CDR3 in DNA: TGCGCCAGCAGCTTCCAGTTTACAGAAAAACTGTTTTTT. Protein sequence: CASSFQFTEKLFF.

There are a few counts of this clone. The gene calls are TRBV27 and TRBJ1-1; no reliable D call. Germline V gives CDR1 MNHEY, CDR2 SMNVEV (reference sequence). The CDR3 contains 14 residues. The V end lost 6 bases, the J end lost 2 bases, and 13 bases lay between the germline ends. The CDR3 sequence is CASSPGGHNTEAFF. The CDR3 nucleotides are TGTGCCAGCAGCCCGGGAGGGCACAACACTGAAGCTTTCTTT.

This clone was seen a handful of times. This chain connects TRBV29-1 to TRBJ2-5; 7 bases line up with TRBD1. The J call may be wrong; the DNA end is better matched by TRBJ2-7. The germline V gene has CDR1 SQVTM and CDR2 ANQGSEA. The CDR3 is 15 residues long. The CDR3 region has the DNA TGCAGCGTTTCCCGACCCACAGGGGTCGCATACGAGCAGTACTTC. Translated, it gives CSVSRPTGVAYEQYF.

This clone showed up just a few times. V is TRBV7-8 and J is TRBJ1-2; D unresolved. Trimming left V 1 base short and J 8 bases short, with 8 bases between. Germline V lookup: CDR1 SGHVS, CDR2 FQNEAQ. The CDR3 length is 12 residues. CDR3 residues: CASSLGGEGYTF. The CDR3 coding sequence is TGTGCCAGCAGCTTAGGCGGGGAGGGCTACACCTTC.

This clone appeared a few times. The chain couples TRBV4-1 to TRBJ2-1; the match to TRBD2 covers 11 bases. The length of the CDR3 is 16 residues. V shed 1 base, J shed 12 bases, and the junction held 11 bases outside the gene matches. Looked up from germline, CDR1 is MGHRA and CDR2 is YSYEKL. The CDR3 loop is CASSQAGVAGGFGQFF. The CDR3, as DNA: TGCGCCAGCAGCCAAGCGGGGGTAGCGGGAGGGTTTGGGCAGTTCTTC.

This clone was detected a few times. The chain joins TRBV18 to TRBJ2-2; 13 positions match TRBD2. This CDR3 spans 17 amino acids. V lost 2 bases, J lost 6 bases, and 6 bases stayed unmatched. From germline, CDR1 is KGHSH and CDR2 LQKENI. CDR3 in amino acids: CASSPWTSGRGAGELFF. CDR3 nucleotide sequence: TGTGCCAGCTCACCATGGACTAGCGGGAGAGGCGCCGGGGAGCTGTTTTTT.

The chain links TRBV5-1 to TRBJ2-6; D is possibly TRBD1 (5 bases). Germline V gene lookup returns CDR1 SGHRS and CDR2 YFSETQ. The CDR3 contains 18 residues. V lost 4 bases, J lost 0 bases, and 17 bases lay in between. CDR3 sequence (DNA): TGCGCCAGCAGCCCGACGACAGATTCAAGCTCTGGGGCCAACGTCCTGACTTTC. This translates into CASSPTTDSSSGANVLTF.

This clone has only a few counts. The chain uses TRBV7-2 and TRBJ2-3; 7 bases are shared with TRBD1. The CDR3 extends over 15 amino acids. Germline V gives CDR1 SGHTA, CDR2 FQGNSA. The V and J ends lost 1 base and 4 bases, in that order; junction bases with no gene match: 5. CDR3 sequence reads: CASSLGAGGADTQYF. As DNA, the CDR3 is TGTGCCAGCAGCTTAGGGGCAGGGGGAGCAGATACGCAGTATTTT.

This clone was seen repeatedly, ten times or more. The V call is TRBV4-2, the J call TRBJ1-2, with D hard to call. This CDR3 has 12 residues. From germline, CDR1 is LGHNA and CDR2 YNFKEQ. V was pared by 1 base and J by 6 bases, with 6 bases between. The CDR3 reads CASSQVSNGYTF. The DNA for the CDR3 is TGTGCCAGCAGCCAAGTCAGTAATGGCTACACCTTC.

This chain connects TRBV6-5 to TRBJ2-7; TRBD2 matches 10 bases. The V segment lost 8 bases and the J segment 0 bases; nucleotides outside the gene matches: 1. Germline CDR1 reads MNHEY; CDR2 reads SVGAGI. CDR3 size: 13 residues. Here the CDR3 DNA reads TGTGCCAGCCGGACTAGCGGCTCCTACGAGCAGTACTTC. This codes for CASRTSGSYEQYF.

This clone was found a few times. DNA for the CDR3: TGTGCCTGGAGTGTAGGCAGCGGGAGGGCCGGGACCTACGAGCAGTACTTC. This gives the protein CAWSVGSGRAGTYEQYF. V usage is TRBV30 and J usage is TRBJ2-7, with TRBD2 identical over 10 bases. This CDR3 region has 17 residues. CDR1 GTSNPN and CDR2 SVGIG come from the germline V gene (reference sequence). V shed 0 bases, J shed 2 bases, and the junction held 10 bases outside the gene matches.

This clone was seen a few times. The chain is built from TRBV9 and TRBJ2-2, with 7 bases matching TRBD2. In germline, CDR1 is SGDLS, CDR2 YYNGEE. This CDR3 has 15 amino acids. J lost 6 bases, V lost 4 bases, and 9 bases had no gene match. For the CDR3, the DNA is TGTGCCAGCAGCCCAGGGAGGGAGATGGCCGGGGAGCTGTTTTTT. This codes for CASSPGREMAGELFF.

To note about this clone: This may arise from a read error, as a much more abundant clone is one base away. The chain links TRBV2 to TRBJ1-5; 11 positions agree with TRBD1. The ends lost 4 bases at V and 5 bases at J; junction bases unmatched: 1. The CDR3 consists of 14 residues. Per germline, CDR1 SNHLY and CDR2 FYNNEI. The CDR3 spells CASSGTGGYQPQHF. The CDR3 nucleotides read TGTGCCAGCAGTGGGACAGGGGGCTATCAGCCCCAGCATTTT.

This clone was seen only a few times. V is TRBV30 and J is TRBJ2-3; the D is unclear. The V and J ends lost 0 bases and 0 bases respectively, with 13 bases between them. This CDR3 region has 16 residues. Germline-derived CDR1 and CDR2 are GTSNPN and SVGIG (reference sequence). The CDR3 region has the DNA TGTGCCTGGAGTGTACTTTACCCATCTAGCACAGATACGCAGTATTTT. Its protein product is CAWSVLYPSSTDTQYF.

The CDR3 region is CASSLGGDSYEQYF. The CDR3 coding sequence is TGTGCCAGCAGCTTGGGGGGTGACTCCTACGAGCAGTACTTC. This chain joins TRBV7-9 and TRBJ2-7; D may be TRBD2 (6 bases). From germline, CDR1 is SEHNR and CDR2 FQNEAQ (reference sequence). V was trimmed by 3 bases and J by 0 bases, leaving 9 bases between them. The length of the CDR3 is 14 residues.

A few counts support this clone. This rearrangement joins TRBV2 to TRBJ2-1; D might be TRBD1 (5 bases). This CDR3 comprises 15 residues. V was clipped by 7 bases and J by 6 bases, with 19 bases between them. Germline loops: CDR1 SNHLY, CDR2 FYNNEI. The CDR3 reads CASNTQEYLFNEQFF. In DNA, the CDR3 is TGTGCCAGCAACACACAGGAATATTTGTTCAATGAGCAGTTCTTC.

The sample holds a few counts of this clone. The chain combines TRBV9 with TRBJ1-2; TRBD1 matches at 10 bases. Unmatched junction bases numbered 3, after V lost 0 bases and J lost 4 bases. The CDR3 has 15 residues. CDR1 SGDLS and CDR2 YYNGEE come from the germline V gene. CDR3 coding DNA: TGTGCCAGCAGCGTAGGAAGGGACAGGGGCTATGGCTACACCTTC. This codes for CASSVGRDRGYGYTF.

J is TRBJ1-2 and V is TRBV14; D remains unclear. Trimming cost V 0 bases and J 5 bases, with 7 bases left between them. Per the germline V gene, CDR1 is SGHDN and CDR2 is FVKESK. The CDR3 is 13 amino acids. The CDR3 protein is CASSQDRMYGYTF. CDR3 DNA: TGTGCCAGCAGCCAAGATCGTATGTATGGCTACACCTTC. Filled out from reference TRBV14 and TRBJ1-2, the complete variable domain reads EAGVTQFPSHSVIEKGQTVTLRCDPISGHDNLYWYRRVMGKEIKFLLHFVKESKQDESGMPNNRFLAERTGGTYSTLKVQPAELEDSGVYFCASSQDRMYGYTFGSGTRLTVV.

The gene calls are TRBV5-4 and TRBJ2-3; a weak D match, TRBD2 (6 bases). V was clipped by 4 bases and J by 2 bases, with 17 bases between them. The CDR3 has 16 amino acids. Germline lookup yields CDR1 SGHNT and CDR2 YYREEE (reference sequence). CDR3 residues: CASSGYRETPTDTQYF. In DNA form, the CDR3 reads TGTGCCAGCAGCGGGTACCGGGAGACCCCCACAGATACGCAGTATTTT.

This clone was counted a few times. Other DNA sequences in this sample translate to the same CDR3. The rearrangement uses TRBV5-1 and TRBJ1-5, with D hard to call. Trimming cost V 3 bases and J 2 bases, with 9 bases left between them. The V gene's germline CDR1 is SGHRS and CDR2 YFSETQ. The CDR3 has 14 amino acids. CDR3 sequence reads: CASSSEGGNQPQHF. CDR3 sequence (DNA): TGCGCCAGCAGCTCCGAGGGAGGCAATCAGCCCCAGCATTTT.

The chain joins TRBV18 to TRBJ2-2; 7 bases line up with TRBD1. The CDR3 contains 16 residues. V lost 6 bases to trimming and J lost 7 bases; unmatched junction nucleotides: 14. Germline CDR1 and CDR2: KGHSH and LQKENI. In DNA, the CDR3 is TGTGCCAGCTCCGCGGACAGGCTGGTAAGGAGCGGGGAGCTGTTTTTT. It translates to CASSADRLVRSGELFF.

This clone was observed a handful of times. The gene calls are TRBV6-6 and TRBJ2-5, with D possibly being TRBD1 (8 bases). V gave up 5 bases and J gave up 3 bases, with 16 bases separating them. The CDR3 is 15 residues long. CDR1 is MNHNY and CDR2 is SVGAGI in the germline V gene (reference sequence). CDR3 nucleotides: TGTGCCAGCAGTAAGACAGGGGCGGGAGAAGAGACCCAGTACTTC. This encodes CASSKTGAGEETQYF.

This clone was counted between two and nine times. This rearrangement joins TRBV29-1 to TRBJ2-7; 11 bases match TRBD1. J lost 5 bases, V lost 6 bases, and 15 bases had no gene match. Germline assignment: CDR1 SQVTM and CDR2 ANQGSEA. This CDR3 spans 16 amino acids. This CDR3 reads CSVVRDRGILVDEQYF. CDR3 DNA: TGCAGCGTGGTCCGGGACAGGGGGATTTTGGTGGACGAGCAGTACTTC.

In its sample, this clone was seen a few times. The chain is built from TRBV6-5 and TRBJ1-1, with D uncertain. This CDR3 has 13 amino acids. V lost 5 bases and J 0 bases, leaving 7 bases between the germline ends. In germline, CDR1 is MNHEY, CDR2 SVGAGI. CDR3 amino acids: CASSPQLNTEAFF. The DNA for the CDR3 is TGTGCCAGCAGTCCACAGCTGAACACTGAAGCTTTCTTT.

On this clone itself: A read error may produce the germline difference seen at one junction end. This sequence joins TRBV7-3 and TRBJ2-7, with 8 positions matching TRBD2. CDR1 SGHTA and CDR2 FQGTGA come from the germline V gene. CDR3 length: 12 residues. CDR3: CASSSSGSSHPF. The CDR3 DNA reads TGTGCCAGCAGCTCGAGCGGGAGTTCACACCCCTTC.

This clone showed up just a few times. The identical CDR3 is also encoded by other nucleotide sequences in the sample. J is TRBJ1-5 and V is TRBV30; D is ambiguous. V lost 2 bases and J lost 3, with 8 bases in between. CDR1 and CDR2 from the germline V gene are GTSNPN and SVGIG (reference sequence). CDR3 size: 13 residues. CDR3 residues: CAWSPGYNQPQHF. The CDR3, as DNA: TGTGCCTGGAGTCCCGGGTACAATCAGCCCCAGCATTTT.

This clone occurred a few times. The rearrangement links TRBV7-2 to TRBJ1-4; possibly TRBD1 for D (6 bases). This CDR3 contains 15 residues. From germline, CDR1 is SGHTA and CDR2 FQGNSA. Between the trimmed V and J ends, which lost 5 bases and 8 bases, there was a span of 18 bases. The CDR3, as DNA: TGTGCCAGCAGCAGATACAGGGACGTTGGGGAAAAACTGTTTTTT. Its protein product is CASSRYRDVGEKLFF.

CDR3 sequence (DNA): TGTGCCAGCAGCCAGGACAGCCAAACAATAAATGAGCAGTTCTTC. Its translation is CASSQDSQTINEQFF. The gene calls are TRBV4-2 and TRBJ2-1; D perhaps matches TRBD1 (6 bases). Trimming removed 3 bases from V and 7 bases from J, with 16 bases in between. This CDR3 spans 15 amino acids. The V gene's germline CDR1 is LGHNA and CDR2 YNFKEQ.

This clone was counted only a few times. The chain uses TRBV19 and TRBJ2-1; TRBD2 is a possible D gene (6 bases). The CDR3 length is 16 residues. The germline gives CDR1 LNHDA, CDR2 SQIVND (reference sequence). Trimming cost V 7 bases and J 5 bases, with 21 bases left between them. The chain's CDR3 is CASNRPGESPDNEQFF. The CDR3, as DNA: TGTGCCAGTAACAGGCCGGGAGAATCCCCGGACAATGAGCAGTTCTTC.